Listed here are 21 T cell receptor beta chains from one sample, sequenced in a study of response to subunit inactivated influenza vaccine. TCRdb reprocessed the RT-PCR reads via MiXCR and lists one record per CDR3 protein. The sample carries about 570,000 distinct CDR3 sequences, 11% recorded once. The same data also went into a second study, on T cells expressing NK-cell markers. This second study notes: Synthesis of TCR beta cDNA relied on 5'RACE template switching carrying UMIs.

The sample was PBMCs from blood, taken on the day of vaccination. Source of these receptors: a man aged 45-60 years who received an inactivated influenza vaccine.

This rearrangement joins TRBV12-3 or TRBV12-4 to TRBJ2-1; D may be TRBD1 or TRBD2 (5 bases each). The V gene lost 6 bases and the J gene lost 4 bases, with 13 bases spanning the gap. CDR3 length equals 14 residues. The CDR3 reads CASSRPEGYNEQFF. In nucleotides, the CDR3 is TGTGCCAGCAGCCGGCCAGAGGGGTACAATGAGCAGTTCTTC.

This clonotype was seen only a few times. At one of its ends the junction is not consistent with the germline gene, which may arise from a read error. The V call is TRBV5-5, the J call TRBJ1-3, with D unresolved. Per the germline V gene, CDR1 is SGHKS and CDR2 is YYEKEE (reference sequence). The CDR3 is 11 residues long. The CDR3 bases are TGTGCCAGCAGTTCTGTAAACACCATATATTTT. It codes for CASSSVNTIYF.

The chain couples TRBV6-5 to TRBJ1-4; no clear D gene. V was pared by 5 bases and J by 5 bases, with 9 bases between. Germline CDR1 is MNHEY and CDR2 is SVGAGI. This CDR3 contains 13 residues. CDR3 in amino acids: CASSHGQNEKLFF. The CDR3 nucleotides read TGTGCCAGCAGTCACGGCCAAAATGAAAAACTGTTTTTT.

The chain recombines TRBV4-2 with TRBJ2-1, with D perhaps TRBD1 (6 bases). Germline V gene data show CDR1 as LGHNA and CDR2 as YNFKEQ. The CDR3 runs to 16 residues. With 4 bases removed from V and 0 bases from J, the gap between germline ends came to 13 bases. The CDR3 DNA is TGTGCCAGCAGCCCAGTGGACAGTAGCTCCTACAATGAGCAGTTCTTC. It translates to CASSPVDSSSYNEQFF.

There are a few counts of this clonotype. V and J are TRBV3-1 and TRBJ1-4; D uncertain. The CDR3 spans 15 residues. The ends were cut back, 0 bases at V and 3 bases at J, with 8 bases in the middle. The germline gives CDR1 LGHDT, CDR2 YNNKEL (reference sequence). The CDR3 region has the DNA TGTGCCAGCAGCCAAGAAGGGAGGTCTAATGAAAAACTGTTTTTT. Its protein product is CASSQEGRSNEKLFF.

This clonotype was observed many times. The chain combines TRBV12-3 or TRBV12-4 with TRBJ1-5, with 7 bases that match TRBD1. The CDR3 consists of 13 residues. J was trimmed by 4 bases and V by 6 bases; bases with no gene match: 3. CDR3 sequence: CASRSTGNQPQHF. As DNA, the CDR3 is TGTGCCAGCAGATCGACAGGGAATCAGCCCCAGCATTTT.

This clonotype was recorded a few times. The chain has TRBV12-3 or TRBV12-4 and TRBJ2-7; no clear D. Deletions cut 3 bases from V and 0 bases from J, with 15 bases between. The CDR3 is 16 residues long. The CDR3 loop is CASSFKLASRSYEQYF. CDR3 DNA: TGTGCCAGCAGTTTCAAGTTAGCCAGTCGCTCCTACGAGCAGTACTTC.

This clonotype was seen more than once but under ten times. The rearrangement joins TRBV2 to TRBJ1-3; D unclear. The CDR3 has 14 amino acids. Trimming removed 7 bases at V and 0 bases at J, with 10 bases between. Per germline, CDR1 SNHLY and CDR2 FYNNEI. The CDR3 DNA reads TGTGCCAGCACTCCGGTAACCTCTGGAAACACCATATATTTT. Amino acid sequence: CASTPVTSGNTIYF.

This clonotype was counted ten times or more. CDR3 DNA sequence: TGTGCCAGCAGTTCCGGGACGATCACAGATACGCAGTATTTT. It translates to CASSSGTITDTQYF. This chain links TRBV6-5 with TRBJ2-3; D may match TRBD1 or TRBD2 (5 bases each). The V end was cut by 4 bases, the J end by 2 bases, with 10 bases between. This CDR3 contains 14 residues. CDR1 and CDR2 (germline): MNHEY, SVGAGI.

This clonotype was detected only a few times. The chain's CDR3 is CSAQPGQGFEQYF. The CDR3 DNA reads as TGCAGTGCCCAACCGGGACAGGGCTTTGAGCAGTACTTC. The rearrangement links TRBV20-1 to TRBJ2-7, with TRBD1 identical over 9 bases. V was pared by 6 bases and J by 7 bases, with 10 bases of the junction left unmatched. The CDR3 runs 13 residues. Germline CDR1 is DFQATT and CDR2 is SNEGSKA (reference sequence).

V is TRBV9 and J is TRBJ2-4; D is unclear. The V gene's germline CDR1 is SGDLS and CDR2 YYNGEE. V was cut by 3 bases and J by 3 bases, with 4 bases left in between. The CDR3 runs to 12 residues. The CDR3 DNA reads as TGTGCCAGCAGCGGCCACAAAAACATTCAGTACTTC. As protein: CASSGHKNIQYF.

This clonotype was seen more than once but under ten times. V is TRBV24-1 and J is TRBJ2-6, with 12 positions matching TRBD1. Germline V gene sequence: CDR1 KGHDR, CDR2 SFDVKD. The CDR3 contains 20 residues. J was trimmed by 3 bases and V by 2 bases; bases with no gene match: 10. The CDR3 protein is CATSDYPRDRGHIGANVLTF. The CDR3 nucleotides are TGTGCCACCAGTGATTACCCACGGGACAGGGGGCATATTGGGGCCAACGTCCTGACTTTC.

This chain joins TRBV7-2 and TRBJ1-1; 7 bases are a match to TRBD1. V lost 5 bases to trimming and J lost 0 bases; unmatched junction nucleotides: 9. CDR3 size: 16 residues. Germline CDR1 reads SGHTA; CDR2 reads FQGNSA. The CDR3: CASSEQPGQLNTEAFF. As DNA, the CDR3 is TGTGCCAGCAGCGAACAACCGGGACAGTTGAACACTGAAGCTTTCTTT.

V usage is TRBV5-1 and J usage is TRBJ1-4; D remains unclear. The CDR3 contains 15 residues. The ends were cut back, 1 base at V and 1 base at J, with 8 bases in the middle. Looked up from germline, CDR1 is SGHRS and CDR2 is YFSETQ. The CDR3 DNA sequence: TGCGCCAGCAGCTTGAACGGGAGAACTAATGAAAAACTGTTTTTT. Amino acid sequence: CASSLNGRTNEKLFF.

This clonotype was recorded once. Possible read error: a much larger clone is one base away. The rearrangement joins TRBV28 to TRBJ2-1, with 11 bases lining up with TRBD2. The end of the DNA fits TRBJ2-7 better, so the J call may be wrong. The CDR3 is 13 amino acids. The germline V gene has CDR1 MDHEN and CDR2 SYDVKM. The CDR3 reads CATRLAGKNEQYF. DNA of the CDR3: TGTGCCACACGACTAGCGGGGAAAAATGAGCAGTACTTC.

The J gene is TRBJ1-6, the V gene TRBV11-2; TRBD1 is a possible D gene (6 bases). Per the germline V gene, CDR1 is SGHAT and CDR2 is FQNNGV. This CDR3 region has 15 residues. Deletions cut 3 bases from V and 7 bases from J, with 13 bases between. The CDR3 loop reads CASSFSRGVNSPLHF. The CDR3 DNA reads as TGTGCCAGCAGCTTCTCCAGGGGCGTCAATTCACCCCTCCACTTT.

This chain links TRBV12-3 or TRBV12-4 with TRBJ2-3, with D tentatively TRBD1 or TRBD2 (6 bases each). The CDR3 is made up of 15 amino acids. V shed 4 bases and J shed 1 base, with 12 bases lying between them. CDR3 amino acids: CASSWGASGTDTQYF. CDR3 DNA: TGTGCCAGCAGTTGGGGGGCCTCTGGCACAGATACGCAGTATTTT.

The V gene is TRBV20-1, the J gene TRBJ1-5; possible D gene TRBD1, 5 bases. Germline V CDR1 and CDR2: DFQATT, SNEGSKA (reference sequence). This CDR3 is built from 13 residues. Between the trimmed V and J ends, which lost 3 bases and 7 bases, there was a span of 13 bases. DNA for the CDR3: TGCAGTGCTAGCCCGCAGGGCGGACAGCCCCAGCATTTT. Translation gives CSASPQGGQPQHF.

The genes are TRBV3-1 and TRBJ2-2; 7 bases align to TRBD1. Germline V gives CDR1 LGHDT, CDR2 YNNKEL (reference sequence). CDR3 length equals 17 residues. The V and J ends lost 1 base and 13 bases, in that order; junction bases with no gene match: 18. CDR3 DNA: TGTGCCAGCAGCCAAGTCCCAGTCGGACAGGCCCGGGGATGGCTGTTTTTT. Translating it yields CASSQVPVGQARGWLFF.

This clonotype has more than one count but fewer than ten. The chain has TRBV20-1 and TRBJ2-5, with a tentative D call TRBD1 (5 bases). The CDR3 length is 12 residues. V lost 3 bases and J 0 bases, leaving 5 bases between the germline ends. Per the germline V gene, CDR1 is DFQATT and CDR2 is SNEGSKA (reference sequence). CDR3 sequence reads: CSARDNQETQYF. CDR3 DNA: TGCAGTGCTAGGGACAACCAAGAGACCCAGTACTTC.

This clonotype was recorded a few times. J is TRBJ1-2 and V is TRBV6-1; D is undetermined. Per the germline V gene, CDR1 is MNHNS and CDR2 is SASEGT. The CDR3 runs to 14 residues. Trimming shortened V by 7 bases and J by 0 bases, and 12 bases separated the two germline ends. For the CDR3, the DNA is TGTGCCAGCACCAACTACAAGACTAACTATGGCTACACCTTC. As protein: CASTNYKTNYGYTF.